Below, 19 T cell receptor beta chains from the same sample are listed, as sequenced in a study of T cell changes during pregnancy in multiple sclerosis. Sequencing used immunoSEQ multiplex PCR; TCRdb keeps in-frame clones, though not all of them. The data show about 110,000 clones, about 90% seen once. The material sequenced was peripheral blood, taken before pregnancy. These receptors all come from a female donor with multiple sclerosis, enrolled in a pregnancy study.

This clone was counted once. This rearrangement joins TRBV27 to TRBJ2-1, with 8 bases lining up with TRBD2. V was clipped by 7 bases and J by 5 bases; unmatched bases: 10. The CDR3 loop spans 15 amino acids. Germline CDR1 and CDR2: MNHEY and SMNVEV (reference sequence). The CDR3 region has the DNA TGTGCCAGCACCTGGACTAGCCGCCTCCACAATGAGCAGTTCTTC. Translation gives CASTWTSRLHNEQFF.

This chain joins TRBV6-1 and TRBJ2-7; perhaps TRBD1 as D (6 bases). Trimming shortened V by 6 bases and J by 3 bases, and 12 bases separated the two germline ends. The germline CDR1 and CDR2 sequences are MNHNS and SASEGT. This CDR3 is 13 amino acids long. As DNA, the CDR3 is TGTGCCAGCAGGAATACAGGGTTCTACGAGCAGTACTTC. Protein sequence: CASRNTGFYEQYF.

The chain employs TRBV14 and TRBJ2-2; 8 bases are a match to TRBD1. J gave up 3 bases and V 5 bases, and 5 bases lay outside the gene matches. The CDR3 covers 15 residues. CDR1 is SGHDN, CDR2 FVKESK, per germline. CDR3 nucleotides: TGTGCCAGCAGCTCGACAGGGGAGTACACCGGGGAGCTGTTTTTT. It yields the protein CASSSTGEYTGELFF.

This sequence joins TRBV7-6 and TRBJ1-3, with D hard to call. CDR1 SGHVS and CDR2 FNYEAQ come from the germline V gene. V gave up 0 bases and J gave up 0 bases, with 9 bases separating them. This CDR3 is 16 amino acids long. The CDR3 DNA reads TGTGCCAGCAGCTTAGCGACTGAAGACTCTGGAAACACCATATATTTT. The encoded protein is CASSLATEDSGNTIYF.

This clone has a handful of counts. The rearrangement uses TRBV19 and TRBJ1-6, with a possible D match to TRBD1 (6 bases). The CDR3 covers 12 residues. Per the germline V gene, CDR1 is LNHDA and CDR2 is SQIVND (reference sequence). Trimming pared 2 bases from V and 16 bases from J, leaving 12 bases between. CDR3 nucleotides: TGTGCCAGTAGTATATTACAGGGCGCACTCCACTTT. Residues: CASSILQGALHF.

The chain couples TRBV7-9 to TRBJ1-1, with a tentative D call TRBD1 (6 bases). The CDR3 extends over 14 amino acids. Germline V CDR1 and CDR2: SEHNR, FQNEAQ (reference sequence). Trimming took off 5 bases at V and 4 bases at J, with 14 bases between the two ends. DNA of the CDR3: TGTGCCAGCAGCCCAGGTCAGGGGCTCACTGAAGCTTTCTTT. Translated: CASSPGQGLTEAFF.

The chain combines TRBV6-5 with TRBJ1-2; D gene ambiguous. This CDR3 contains 13 residues. In germline, CDR1 is MNHEY, CDR2 SVGAGI. Trimming took 5 bases from V and 0 from J, leaving 7 bases between them. The CDR3 DNA sequence: TGTGCCAGCAGTCTGGGAGCTAACTATGGCTACACCTTC. Translation gives CASSLGANYGYTF.

The rearrangement links TRBV9 to TRBJ2-1; 7 positions match TRBD2. CDR1 and CDR2 (germline): SGDLS, YYNGEE. This CDR3 has 16 amino acids. Unmatched junction bases numbered 8, after V lost 3 bases and J lost 2 bases. This chain's CDR3 is CASSARTSVAYNEQFF. The CDR3 DNA is TGTGCCAGCAGCGCGCGTACTAGCGTCGCCTACAATGAGCAGTTCTTC.

V gene TRBV28 combines with J gene TRBJ2-3; 16 bases are shared with TRBD2. The V gene end was trimmed by 8 bases and the J gene end by 0 bases; junction bases not matched to a gene: 8. Germline CDR1 reads MDHEN; CDR2 reads SYDVKM. This CDR3 is built from 18 residues. The CDR3 nucleotides read TGTGCCAGCTTCCCGGGACTAGCGGGAGGGACTAGCACAGATACGCAGTATTTT. Protein sequence: CASFPGLAGGTSTDTQYF.

The chain links TRBV28 to TRBJ1-4; no definite D call. Germline loops: CDR1 MDHEN, CDR2 SYDVKM. This CDR3 region has 14 residues. V was clipped by 6 bases and J by 7 bases, with 15 bases between them. The CDR3 nucleotides are TGTGCCAGCAGGCTAGCCGATTTGGGTGAAAAACTGTTTTTT. It is translated as CASRLADLGEKLFF.

This clone was counted once. V and J are TRBV9 and TRBJ2-5; 7 bases are shared with TRBD1. Trimming removed 4 bases from V and 2 bases from J; junction bases left unmatched: 8. Per germline, CDR1 SGDLS and CDR2 YYNGEE. The CDR3 is 15 amino acids. In DNA, the CDR3 is TGTGCCAGCAGCCCCGGGGACAGACCTCAAGAGACCCAGTACTTC. Protein product: CASSPGDRPQETQYF.

The gene calls are TRBV18 and TRBJ1-4, with 8 bases that match TRBD1. The CDR3 totals 14 residues. V was pared by 3 bases and J by 8 bases, with 5 bases of the junction left unmatched. CDR1 is KGHSH and CDR2 is LQKENI in the germline V gene. CDR3 region: CASSPTGGSEKLFF. The CDR3 DNA reads as TGTGCCAGCTCACCCACAGGGGGGTCCGAAAAACTGTTTTTT.

This clone was seen only once. This chain joins TRBV5-5 and TRBJ2-3; a weak D match, TRBD1 (5 bases). The CDR3 covers 16 residues. Germline CDR1 reads SGHKS; CDR2 reads YYEKEE (reference sequence). V was trimmed by 0 bases and J by 5 bases, leaving 16 bases between them. The CDR3 nucleotides read TGTGCCAGCAGCTTGGGGGGCAGGGTGTCTGGAGATACGCAGTATTTT. Protein sequence: CASSLGGRVSGDTQYF.

The chain employs TRBV6-4 and TRBJ2-2; TRBD1 aligns across 8 bases. The germline V gene encodes CDR1 MRHNA and CDR2 SNTAGT. This CDR3 is built from 15 residues. The V gene end was trimmed by 5 bases and the J gene end by 5 bases; junction bases not matched to a gene: 7. Here the CDR3 DNA reads TGTGCCAGCAGTCCGGGACAGGACTGGACCGGGGAGCTGTTTTTT. Protein sequence: CASSPGQDWTGELFF.

The V call is TRBV19, the J call TRBJ1-5; D not resolved. V was shortened by 5 bases and J by 8 bases, with 13 bases between the two germline ends. From germline, CDR1 is LNHDA and CDR2 SQIVND (reference sequence). The length of the CDR3 is 13 residues. The CDR3 bases are TGTGCCAGTAGTTTAGCCCCCCCGGAGCCCCAGCATTTT. This translates into CASSLAPPEPQHF.

The V and J genes are TRBV2 and TRBJ2-3, with D maybe TRBD2 (6 bases). Germline V CDR1 and CDR2: SNHLY, FYNNEI. CDR3 length: 13 residues. The V end lost 7 bases, the J end lost 0 bases, and 8 bases lay between the germline ends. The CDR3 sequence is CASKTRSTDTQYF. In DNA form, the CDR3 reads TGTGCCAGCAAGACTAGGAGCACAGATACGCAGTATTTT.

This chain connects TRBV15 to TRBJ2-7; 8 nucleotides agree with TRBD1. The CDR3 has 16 residues. V dropped 1 base and J dropped 0; count of bases not matched to a gene: 5. Per the germline V gene, CDR1 is LNHNV and CDR2 is YYDKDF (reference sequence). CDR3 sequence: CATSRGTGPTSYEQYF. The CDR3 nucleotides are TGTGCCACCAGCAGAGGGACAGGGCCTACCTCCTACGAGCAGTACTTC.

The V call is TRBV27, the J call TRBJ1-2; D is possibly TRBD1 (5 bases). Trimming cost V 3 bases and J 5 bases, with 13 bases left between them. The germline CDR1 and CDR2 sequences are MNHEY and SMNVEV (reference sequence). This CDR3 is built from 14 residues. The CDR3 nucleotides read TGTGCCAGCAGTTTCGGCAGGGCTGGGTATGGCTACACCTTC. Its protein is CASSFGRAGYGYTF.

The chain is built from TRBV5-6 and TRBJ1-4, with TRBD1 identical over 7 bases. V lost 1 base and J lost 7; bases outside the gene matches: 4. CDR1 is SGHDT and CDR2 is YYEEEE in the germline V gene. This CDR3 is built from 14 residues. The CDR3 region has the DNA TGTGCCAGCAGCTTGAGGGGGCCCGGTGAAAAACTGTTTTTT. This encodes CASSLRGPGEKLFF. Based on the CDR3 plus reference TRBV5-6 and TRBJ1-4, the full variable domain is DAGVTQSPTHLIKTRGQQVTLRCSPKSGHDTVSWYQQALGQGPQFIFQYYEEEERQRGNFPDRFSGHQFPNYSSELNVNALLLGDSALYLCASSLRGPGEKLFFGSGTQLSVL.